The clone carrying this T cell receptor beta chain occurred once. This record belongs to a study of cytotoxic CD8 clonotypes in ibrutinib-treated CLL. The CDR3 contains 15 residues. Deletions cut 3 bases from V and 0 bases from J, with 11 bases between. The V gene's germline CDR1 is LNHDA and CDR2 SQIVND (reference sequence). T cells were sequenced at a targeted depth of 1 in 200,000 to 1 in 1 million. Clones were sequenced by immunoSEQ multiplex PCR, and TCRdb holds only the in-frame ones, with some missing. Of over 120,000 clones listed, about 75% were seen once; the top ten hold 5% to 5.5%. J is TRBJ1-2 and V is TRBV19; D call uncertain. The clonotype originates from a human donor with chronic lymphocytic leukemia. This specimen was PBMCs, taken after 24 months of ibrutinib treatment. In nucleotides, the CDR3 is TGTGCCAGTAGTATTCAGGCAGCCTCTAACTATGGCTACACCTTC. Protein: CASSIQAASNYGYTF. Using reference TRBV19 and TRBJ1-2 for the parts outside the CDR3, the full variable domain is DGGITQSPKYLFRKEGQNVTLSCEQNLNHDAMYWYRQDPGQGLRLIYYSQIVNDFQKGDIAEGYSVSREKKESFPLTVTSAQKNPTAFYLCASSIQAASNYGYTFGSGTRLTVV.